This TCR beta chain was captured in a study of cytomegalovirus exposure and HLA in healthy donors. Amplification used 60 Vbeta primers and 13 Jbeta primers. Assay: immunoSEQ multiplex PCR; the TCRdb copy retains only in-frame clones and omits some. The table includes 150,000 to 200,000 clones, 55% to 75% detected once. The sample was PBMCs. The sequence derives from a human donor in good health.

DNA for the CDR3: TGCAGCGTTGAGTTGACAGGGAATAATGAAAAACTGTTTTTT. Translating gives CSVELTGNNEKLFF. The V call is TRBV29-1, the J call TRBJ1-4; the match to TRBD1 covers 7 bases. Germline CDR1 and CDR2: SQVTM and ANQGSEA. The V gene end was trimmed by 3 bases and the J gene end by 4 bases; junction bases not matched to a gene: 5. The CDR3 runs to 14 residues.